The 10 T cell receptor beta chains in this list originate from one sample, sequenced in a study of cytomegalovirus exposure and HLA in healthy donors. Both 60 Vbeta primers and 13 Jbeta primers went into the PCR. TCRdb's table, derived via immunoSEQ multiplex PCR, lists solely in-frame clones and lacks some. The repertoire includes roughly 180,000 clones, 80% of them detected once, and approximately 6.7% sits in the top ten. The sample consisted of PBMCs. The receptors were gathered from a man younger than 40 in good health and CMV-seropositive.

In DNA, the CDR3 is TGTGCCAGCAACGTAACGGACAGGGGAAACGAGCAGTACTTC. It translates to CASNVTDRGNEQYF. The chain is built from TRBV6-7 and TRBJ2-7, with 9 positions matching TRBD1. TRBV6-7 is marked as an open reading frame, function uncertain. V was clipped by 7 bases and J by 5 bases; unmatched bases: 9. The CDR3 loop spans 14 amino acids.

This clone was seen only once. This chain links TRBV10-3 with TRBJ2-3, with a tentative D call TRBD1 (6 bases). This CDR3 comprises 14 residues. CDR1 and CDR2 from the germline V gene are ENHRY and SYGVKD. Trimming shortened V by 8 bases and J by 0 bases, and 12 bases separated the two germline ends. This chain's CDR3 is CAIGTTRSTDTQYF. The CDR3 nucleotides read TGTGCCATCGGGACAACCCGTAGCACAGATACGCAGTATTTT.

The chain joins TRBV10-2 to TRBJ2-3, with 9 bases fitting TRBD2. The CDR3 loop spans 14 amino acids. V lost 6 bases, J lost 1 base, and 2 bases stayed unmatched. Germline-derived CDR1 and CDR2 are WSHSY and SAAADI. This CDR3 is CASRIAGGTDTQYF. The CDR3, as DNA: TGCGCCAGCAGAATAGCGGGGGGCACAGATACGCAGTATTTT.

CDR3 in DNA: TGTGCCAGCAGCTTAGGTACAGCTGGAAACACCATATATTTT. Translating it yields CASSLGTAGNTIYF. The chain combines TRBV7-2 with TRBJ1-3, with D uncertain. Per germline, CDR1 SGHTA and CDR2 FQGNSA. This CDR3 has 14 residues. Trimming took 1 base from V and 2 from J, leaving 6 bases between them.

The V and J genes are TRBV6-5 and TRBJ1-1, with 7 bases matching TRBD1. In germline, CDR1 is MNHEY, CDR2 SVGAGI. The CDR3 extends over 16 amino acids. The V and J ends lost 2 bases and 3 bases, in that order; junction bases with no gene match: 9. The CDR3 DNA reads as TGTGCCAGCAGTTACCAATACAGGGGCTGGGACACTGAAGCTTTCTTT. This encodes CASSYQYRGWDTEAFF.

This chain joins TRBV6-5 and TRBJ2-5; D is possibly TRBD2 (6 bases). The tail of the sequence fits TRBJ2-7 better, so the J call may be wrong. The length of the CDR3 is 14 residues. Germline V gives CDR1 MNHEY, CDR2 SVGAGI. DNA of the CDR3: TGTGCCAGCAGTGAAATTGGAGGGTCCTACGAGCAGTACTTC. Protein product: CASSEIGGSYEQYF.

The chain joins TRBV14 to TRBJ2-5; D possibly corresponds to TRBD2 (5 bases). V lost 7 bases and J lost 7, with 7 bases in between. The germline gives CDR1 SGHDN, CDR2 FVKESK. There are 10 residues in the CDR3. The CDR3 DNA is TGTGCCAGCATCCGGGGGACCCAGTACTTC. Translation gives CASIRGTQYF. Filled out from reference TRBV14 and TRBJ2-5, the complete variable domain reads EAGVTQFPSHSVIEKGQTVTLRCDPISGHDNLYWYRRVMGKEIKFLLHFVKESKQDESGMPNNRFLAERTGGTYSTLKVQPAELEDSGVYFCASIRGTQYFGPGTRLLVL.

The chain employs TRBV6-5 and TRBJ2-3; TRBD2 might be the D (7 bases). The CDR3 contains 15 residues. Germline V CDR1 and CDR2: MNHEY, SVGAGI. V was clipped by 6 bases and J by 1 base, with 14 bases between them. Here the CDR3 reads CASRSGGAGTDTQYF. CDR3 nucleotide sequence: TGTGCCAGCAGGAGTGGGGGGGCCGGCACAGATACGCAGTATTTT.

The chain employs TRBV19 and TRBJ2-5; maybe TRBD1 (5 bases). The germline CDR1 and CDR2 sequences are LNHDA and SQIVND (reference sequence). Deletions cut 3 bases from V and 2 bases from J, with 13 bases between. The length of the CDR3 is 15 residues. The CDR3 here is CASSIQGARQETQYF. CDR3 nucleotides: TGTGCCAGTAGTATTCAGGGCGCGAGACAAGAGACCCAGTACTTC.

The count of this clone is one. This chain connects TRBV21-1 to TRBJ2-7; TRBD2, the D gene given by the table, was not confirmed from the DNA. TRBV21-1 has pseudogene status. CDR3 length equals 16 residues. The CDR3: CASSKERANLPYEQYF. CDR3 bases: TGTGCCAGCAGCAAAGAGAGAGCCAACCTCCCCTACGAGCAGTACTTC.